Here is one T cell receptor (beta chain) with its context. Its antigen is not known. The data were taken from a study of T cells in Graves' hyperthyroidism and ophthalmopathy. Regarding the study as a whole: Most thyroid clonotypes expanded above 0.001 were also detected in blood.

CDR3 length: 15 amino acids. Trimming took 0 bases from V and 3 from J, leaving 9 bases between them. CDR1 MGHRA and CDR2 YSYEKL come from the germline V gene. Amplification of TCR beta CDR3 regions was performed using RNA transcripts as template. Researchers ran a first-round RT-PCR on the TCR CDR3 using the HTBI primer set. TCRdb reanalysed the multiplex PCR reads using MiXCR and keeps one entry per CDR3 protein. The sample records hundreds of thousands of distinct CDR3 sequences, 20% to 25% being singletons. Each diagnosis drew on symptoms, thyroxine, TRAb, thyroid ultrasound and orbital computed tomography findings.

The chain uses TRBV4-1 and TRBJ2-4; a weak D match, TRBD2 (5 bases). The material sequenced was blood. This TCR was sampled from a man aged 30 to 45 with Graves' ophthalmopathy. Here the CDR3 DNA reads TGCGCCAGCAGCCAAGAGACGGGATTCAAAAACATTCAGTACTTC. It specifies CASSQETGFKNIQYF.